Shown below are 6 T cell receptor beta chains from a single sample sequenced in a study of beta chain features in type 1 diabetes. As every portion of the isolated RNA was reverse transcribed, the sequencing read expressed TCRB transcripts. Clones were read by immunoSEQ multiplex PCR, and TCRdb kept only the in-frame ones, dropping some. The table shows 900,000 or so clones, with roughly 15% occurring only once. Sequencing used naive CD4+ T cells from blood. These receptors all stem from a woman aged 18 to 35 in good health.

This chain uses TRBV7-2 with TRBJ1-1; D might be TRBD1 (5 bases). Per the germline V gene, CDR1 is SGHTA and CDR2 is FQGNSA. With 4 bases removed from V and 10 bases from J, the gap between germline ends came to 16 bases. CDR3 length: 13 amino acids. The CDR3 loop is CASSYSTVARAFF. As DNA, the CDR3 is TGTGCCAGCAGCTATTCGACAGTCGCTCGAGCTTTCTTT. Drawing the rest from reference TRBV7-2 and TRBJ1-1, the complete variable domain is GAGVSQSPSNKVTEKGKDVELRCDPISGHTALYWYRQSLGQGLEFLIYFQGNSAPDKSGLPSDRFSAERTGGSVSTLTIQRTQQEDSAVYLCASSYSTVARAFFGQGTRLTVV.

The chain employs TRBV7-9 and TRBJ2-1; D gene unclear. Germline V gives CDR1 SEHNR, CDR2 FQNEAQ (reference sequence). The CDR3 totals 13 residues. V shed 2 bases and J shed 7 bases, with 9 bases lying between them. The CDR3 reads CASSLSSVNEQFF. The DNA of the CDR3 is TGTGCCAGCAGCTTATCCTCGGTAAATGAGCAGTTCTTC.

This chain connects TRBV21-1 to TRBJ2-3; the table's TRBD2 call for D was not verified on the DNA. TRBV21-1 corresponds to a pseudogene. This CDR3 region has 16 residues. CDR3 DNA: TGTGCCAGCAGGGTGGGACTAGCGGGAGAGGAAGATACGCAGTATTTT. It codes for CASRVGLAGEEDTQYF.

The sample holds a few counts of this clone. V is TRBV5-4 and J is TRBJ2-4; 10 bases match TRBD1. This CDR3 region has 16 residues. Trimming took 3 bases from V and 0 from J; bases not matched to a gene: 3. The germline gives CDR1 SGHNT, CDR2 YYREEE (reference sequence). The CDR3 region is CASSWGQGRAKNIQYF. For the CDR3, the DNA is TGTGCCAGCAGCTGGGGACAGGGGCGAGCCAAAAACATTCAGTACTTC.

V usage is TRBV7-9 and J usage is TRBJ2-1; TRBD2 aligns across 8 bases. The germline gives CDR1 SEHNR, CDR2 FQNEAQ (reference sequence). V lost 8 bases, J lost 9 bases, and 12 bases stayed unmatched. The CDR3 has 14 amino acids. The CDR3 here is CASSSSGSNGEQFF. Here the CDR3 DNA reads TGTGCCAGCTCGTCAAGCGGGAGTAACGGTGAGCAGTTCTTC.

In this sample, this clone turned up once. The gene calls are TRBV5-1 and TRBJ2-7; 9 nucleotides line up with TRBD2. V lost 1 base, J lost 7 bases, and 15 bases stayed unmatched. This CDR3 contains 17 residues. Germline values: CDR1 SGHRS, CDR2 YFSETQ. The DNA of the CDR3 is TGCGCCAGCAGCTTGTCCCCCGTGGCGGGAGGGCCTCAAGAGCAGTACTTC. As protein: CASSLSPVAGGPQEQYF.